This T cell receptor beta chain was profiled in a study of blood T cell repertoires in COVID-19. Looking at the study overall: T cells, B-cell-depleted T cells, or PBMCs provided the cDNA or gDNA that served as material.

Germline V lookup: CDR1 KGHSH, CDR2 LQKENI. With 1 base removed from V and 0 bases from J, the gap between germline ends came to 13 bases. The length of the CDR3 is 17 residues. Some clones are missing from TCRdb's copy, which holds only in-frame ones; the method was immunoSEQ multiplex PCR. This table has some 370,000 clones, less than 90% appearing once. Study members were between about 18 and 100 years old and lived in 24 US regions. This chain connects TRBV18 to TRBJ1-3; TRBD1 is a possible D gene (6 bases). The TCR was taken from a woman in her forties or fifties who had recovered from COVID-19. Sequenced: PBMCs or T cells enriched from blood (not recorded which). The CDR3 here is CASSPQTGRNSGNTIYF. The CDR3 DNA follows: TGTGCCAGCTCACCACAGACAGGCCGAAACTCTGGAAACACCATATATTTT.